Shown below are 27 T cell receptor beta chains from a single sample sequenced in a study of blood T cell repertoires in COVID-19. Clones were sequenced by immunoSEQ multiplex PCR, and TCRdb holds only the in-frame ones, with some missing. The data show under 300,000 clones, over 70% seen once. The sample was peripheral blood. Every receptor here comes from a woman aged 80 or older with acute or convalescent COVID-19.

This chain links TRBV4-1 with TRBJ2-5, with 9 bases aligning to TRBD1. The CDR3 spans 15 residues. Germline CDR1 and CDR2: MGHRA and YSYEKL. The junction had 4 bases not matched to a gene; V was cut back by 1 base and J by 4 bases. CDR3 sequence: CASSQGRQGGETQYF. For the CDR3, the DNA is TGCGCCAGCAGCCAAGGGCGACAGGGGGGAGAGACCCAGTACTTC.

This chain uses TRBV25-1 with TRBJ2-5; 7 bases are shared with TRBD2. CDR3 length equals 16 residues. Germline CDR1 is MGHDK and CDR2 is SYGVNS. V lost 2 bases and J lost 2; bases outside the gene matches: 8. CDR3 DNA sequence: TGTGCCAGCAGTGAAGGGGGGGTAGCCTTACAAGAGACCCAGTACTTC. Its translation is CASSEGGVALQETQYF.

The chain has TRBV2 and TRBJ2-3; 8 nucleotides agree with TRBD2. There are 15 residues in the CDR3. V trimming: 7 bases; J trimming: 4 bases; junction bases outside the gene matches: 10. CDR1 SNHLY and CDR2 FYNNEI come from the germline V gene. CDR3 amino acids: CASTTIAGSADTQYF. The CDR3 DNA is TGTGCCAGCACTACAATAGCGGGGTCAGCAGATACGCAGTATTTT.

The chain joins TRBV7-7 to TRBJ2-1; perhaps TRBD2 as D (6 bases). Germline V gene sequence: CDR1 SSHAT, CDR2 FNYEAQ (reference sequence). The germline V and J ends were trimmed by 5 bases and 4 bases, with 9 bases remaining between them. The CDR3 extends over 13 amino acids. In nucleotides, the CDR3 is TGTGCCAGCAGCCCCGGGGGATACAATGAGCAGTTCTTC. The encoded protein is CASSPGGYNEQFF.

The chain joins TRBV4-2 to TRBJ2-1; 15 nucleotides match TRBD2. Looked up from germline, CDR1 is LGHNA and CDR2 is YNFKEQ. V dropped 2 bases and J dropped 0; count of bases not matched to a gene: 14. There are 22 residues in the CDR3. DNA of the CDR3: TGTGCCAGCAGCCAACCCGCCAAGAGCGGACTAGCGGGGGGGAGCTCCTACAATGAGCAGTTCTTC. As protein: CASSQPAKSGLAGGSSYNEQFF.

This clone turned up a few times. The rearrangement joins TRBV27 to TRBJ1-6, with a possible D match to TRBD1 (5 bases). This CDR3 spans 14 amino acids. Germline V gene sequence: CDR1 MNHEY, CDR2 SMNVEV (reference sequence). The ends were cut back, 5 bases at V and 5 bases at J, with 10 bases in the middle. The DNA for the CDR3 is TGTGCCAGCAGTGCAGGGTTAAATAATTCACCCCTCCACTTT. It codes for CASSAGLNNSPLHF.

The V call is TRBV10-3, the J call TRBJ1-3; no definite D call. Germline V lookup: CDR1 ENHRY, CDR2 SYGVKD. This CDR3 comprises 14 residues. V dropped 9 bases and J dropped 0 bases, with 12 bases sitting between them. The CDR3 loop is CAIAGRNSGNTIYF. CDR3 DNA sequence: TGTGCCATAGCTGGCAGGAACTCTGGAAACACCATATATTTT.

This clone was observed a handful of times. The rearrangement joins TRBV6-5 to TRBJ1-3; maybe TRBD1 (6 bases). Deletions cut 6 bases from V and 3 bases from J, with 12 bases between. The CDR3 extends over 14 amino acids. CDR1 and CDR2 (germline): MNHEY, SVGAGI. The CDR3 sequence: CASSRTGHGNTIYF. As DNA, the CDR3 is TGTGCCAGCAGCCGAACAGGGCATGGAAACACCATATATTTT.

This clone occurred a few times. Other DNA sequences in the same sample also yield this CDR3. The chain is built from TRBV3-1 (or the pseudogene TRBV3-2) and TRBJ1-1, with 7 bases lining up with TRBD1. The CDR3 runs 14 residues. Trimming cost V 4 bases and J 3 bases; bases outside gene matches: 5. The germline V gene encodes CDR1 LGHDT and CDR2 YNNKEL (reference sequence). CDR3 DNA: TGTGCCAGCAGCCGACAGGGTGGGGACACTGAAGCTTTCTTT. Protein product: CASSRQGGDTEAFF.

The rearrangement joins TRBV6-5 to TRBJ2-2; 10 nucleotides agree with TRBD1. With V trimmed by 8 bases and J by 4 bases, 1 base remained unmatched. CDR1 and CDR2 (germline): MNHEY, SVGAGI. The CDR3 runs to 13 residues. DNA of the CDR3: TGTGCCAGCTGGGACAGGGGCACCGGGGAGCTGTTTTTT. Residues: CASWDRGTGELFF.

V gene TRBV6-2 or TRBV6-3 combines with J gene TRBJ2-1; 13 bases align to TRBD2. The CDR3 length is 17 residues. Per the germline V gene, CDR1 is MNHEY and CDR2 is SVGEGT. After removal of 5 bases from V and 0 bases from J, the junction contained 4 bases not matched to a gene. The CDR3 coding sequence is TGTGCCAGCAGTCATCGGACTAGCGGGAGCTCCTACAATGAGCAGTTCTTC. It yields the protein CASSHRTSGSSYNEQFF.

This chain uses TRBV6-5 with TRBJ2-5, with TRBD2 as a possible D gene (5 bases). Per the germline V gene, CDR1 is MNHEY and CDR2 is SVGAGI. The V end was cut by 8 bases, the J end by 5 bases, with 15 bases between. CDR3 length: 13 amino acids. The CDR3 coding sequence is TGTGCCAGCTCTCCGGGGTTGTGGGAGACCCAGTACTTC. This encodes CASSPGLWETQYF.

CDR3 sequence: CASSPVLGGRLGDEQFF. The CDR3 nucleotides read TGCGCCAGCAGCCCCGTGCTGGGCGGGAGATTGGGCGATGAGCAGTTCTTC. The V call is TRBV5-1, the J call TRBJ2-1; 7 bases match TRBD2. Trimming removed 4 bases from V and 8 bases from J; junction bases left unmatched: 18. Germline lookup yields CDR1 SGHRS and CDR2 YFSETQ. CDR3 length equals 17 residues.

The chain is built from TRBV28 and TRBJ1-2, with D possibly matching TRBD1 (5 bases). The V end lost 5 bases, the J end lost 1 base, and 14 bases lay between the germline ends. Looked up from germline, CDR1 is MDHEN and CDR2 is SYDVKM. The CDR3 has 15 residues. Here the CDR3 reads CASSPAGTHNYGYTF. The CDR3 bases are TGTGCCAGCAGTCCTGCCGGGACTCATAACTATGGCTACACCTTC.

CDR3 coding DNA: TGTGCCAGCAGCTTAGGGCCCACTAGCGGGGGGGTCAATGAGCAGTTCTTC. It codes for CASSLGPTSGGVNEQFF. V and J are TRBV7-2 and TRBJ2-1; 13 nucleotides align to TRBD2. Germline V gives CDR1 SGHTA, CDR2 FQGNSA. V lost 1 base to trimming and J lost 6 bases; unmatched junction nucleotides: 6. This CDR3 spans 17 amino acids. Variable domain in full (rest from reference TRBV7-2 and TRBJ2-1): GAGVSQSPSNKVTEKGKDVELRCDPISGHTALYWYRQSLGQGLEFLIYFQGNSAPDKSGLPSDRFSAERTGGSVSTLTIQRTQQEDSAVYLCASSLGPTSGGVNEQFFGPGTRLTVL.

In its sample, this clone was seen once. V gene TRBV5-1 combines with J gene TRBJ2-5, with 7 bases identical to TRBD1. Germline loops: CDR1 SGHRS, CDR2 YFSETQ. Trimming removed 0 bases from V and 1 base from J; junction bases left unmatched: 6. CDR3 size: 16 residues. CDR3 DNA sequence: TGCGCCAGCAGCTTGGCCGGAGCAGGGGGCCAAGAGACCCAGTACTTC. It specifies CASSLAGAGGQETQYF.

This clone was counted a single time. The chain couples TRBV5-1 to TRBJ2-2, with 10 bases aligning to TRBD1. The CDR3 totals 15 residues. Per germline, CDR1 SGHRS and CDR2 YFSETQ. V shed 7 bases and J 4 bases; nucleotides not matched to a gene: 7. In DNA, the CDR3 is TGCGCCAGCGGGGGACAGGGGACCGTCACCGGGGAGCTGTTTTTT. Protein product: CASGGQGTVTGELFF.

The chain is built from TRBV2 and TRBJ1-4; 7 bases fit TRBD1. Germline V CDR1 and CDR2: SNHLY, FYNNEI. The CDR3 runs to 15 residues. After removal of 7 bases from V and 7 bases from J, the junction contained 12 bases not matched to a gene. CDR3 sequence: CASNPTGDGGEKLFF. The CDR3 DNA is TGTGCCAGCAACCCAACAGGGGACGGGGGTGAAAAACTGTTTTTT.

This chain joins TRBV6-5 and TRBJ1-4; D gene ambiguous. The CDR3 spans 16 residues. Germline-derived CDR1 and CDR2 are MNHEY and SVGAGI. Trimming removed 2 bases from V and 0 bases from J, with 10 bases in between. CDR3 sequence (DNA): TGTGCCAGCAGTTACGGCAGAAGTCCAACTAATGAAAAACTGTTTTTT. Its protein is CASSYGRSPTNEKLFF.

Here the CDR3 DNA reads TGTGCCATCAGTCCCCGGGACAGGGACCCATATGGCTACACCTTC. Translating gives CAISPRDRDPYGYTF. The rearrangement uses TRBV10-3 and TRBJ1-2, with 9 bases fitting TRBD1. J lost 5 bases, V lost 5 bases, and 9 bases had no gene match. Germline CDR1 is ENHRY and CDR2 is SYGVKD. The CDR3 covers 15 residues.

Only one count was recorded for this clone. V gene TRBV5-1 combines with J gene TRBJ2-6; D not resolved. CDR1 is SGHRS and CDR2 is YFSETQ in the germline V gene. This CDR3 has 16 amino acids. V was pared by 3 bases and J by 4 bases, with 14 bases between. The CDR3 region has the DNA TGCGCCAGCAGCTCGATCATACCTGCGGGGGCCAACGTCCTGACTTTC. Translated: CASSSIIPAGANVLTF.

The gene calls are TRBV2 and TRBJ2-6; TRBD1 aligns across 8 bases. This CDR3 spans 15 amino acids. J lost 2 bases, V lost 4 bases, and 1 base had no gene match. Germline CDR1 and CDR2: SNHLY and FYNNEI. Here the CDR3 reads CASSAQGAGANVLTF. Written as DNA, the CDR3 is TGTGCCAGCAGTGCACAGGGGGCTGGGGCCAACGTCCTGACTTTC.

Here the CDR3 DNA reads TGTGCCAGCAATACAGAGAATCAGCCCCAGCATTTT. Translation: CASNTENQPQHF. The chain is built from TRBV6-1 and TRBJ1-5; no definite D call. Germline V CDR1 and CDR2: MNHNS, SASEGT. Trimming pared 7 bases from V and 4 bases from J, leaving 8 bases between. The CDR3 loop spans 12 amino acids.

J is TRBJ1-4 and V is TRBV2; 9 bases line up with TRBD1. V lost 8 bases, J lost 7 bases, and 8 bases stayed unmatched. The length of the CDR3 is 14 residues. Germline CDR1 reads SNHLY; CDR2 reads FYNNEI. The CDR3 protein is CASGGTGLGEKLFF. The DNA of the CDR3 is TGTGCCAGCGGCGGGACAGGGTTAGGTGAAAAACTGTTTTTT.

CDR3 DNA: TGTGCCAGCAGTCCTTTTGACAGCTCTGGTGATACGCAGTATTTT. Its protein product is CASSPFDSSGDTQYF. The chain recombines TRBV6-4 with TRBJ2-3; maybe TRBD1 (5 bases). V was shortened by 5 bases and J by 6 bases, with 18 bases between the two germline ends. The CDR3 is 15 amino acids. CDR1 is MRHNA, CDR2 SNTAGT, per germline.

This clone appeared a few times. The rearrangement joins TRBV6-2 or TRBV6-3 to TRBJ2-6; 7 nucleotides agree with TRBD2. Germline CDR1 reads MNHEY; CDR2 reads SVGEGT. The CDR3 is made up of 16 amino acids. V shed 0 bases and J 2 bases; nucleotides not matched to a gene: 1. The CDR3 DNA reads as TGTGCCAGCAGTTACTCGAGCGGGACTGGGGCCAACGTCCTGACTTTC. It yields the protein CASSYSSGTGANVLTF.

The chain couples TRBV5-7 to TRBJ2-3, with 9 bases identical to TRBD2. TRBV5-7 is classed as an ORF, of uncertain function. J lost 1 base, V lost 10 bases, and 16 bases had no gene match. The CDR3 loop spans 17 amino acids. CDR3 in amino acids: CAHSLSASGVGTDTQYF. CDR3 nucleotides: TGTGCCCACTCCCTATCGGCTAGCGGGGTAGGCACAGATACGCAGTATTTT.